Included here is one TCR beta chain sequence, with context. Its antigen is as yet unknown. This sample was taken from a study of OX40 agonist ivuxolimab in advanced cancers. Findings and limits, study-wide: The CD4+ and CD8+ T cells in the blood had expanded clonally by week 6 at 0.1 to 3.0 mg/kg. Antigen specificity remained undetermined for the expanded peripheral T cells. Also showing low normalized T-cell clonal expansion were some of the nonresponders.

The repertoire was sequenced with immunoSEQ multiplex PCR; TCRdb's copy has only in-frame clones and lacks some. The sample contains over 100,000 clones, 90% to 95% of which appear only once. V lost 6 bases and J lost 5, with 10 bases in between. This CDR3 region has 13 residues. Germline lookup yields CDR1 KGHSH and CDR2 LQKENI. Sample: CD4+ or CD8+ T cells sorted from blood, taken in a trial of the OX40 agonist ivuxolimab. The genes are TRBV18 and TRBJ2-2, with no clear D. This TCR was sampled from an adult with an advanced solid tumor such as melanoma, head and neck, liver or kidney cancer. The CDR3 is CASSPRPTGELFF. As DNA, the CDR3 is TGTGCCAGCTCTCCCCGTCCTACCGGGGAGCTGTTTTTT.